The 32 T cell receptor beta chains in this list originate from one sample, sequenced in a study of early T cells in non-severe SARS-CoV-2 infection. TCRdb itself ran the 5' RACE reads through MiXCR, one entry per CDR3 protein. The sample yields roughly 120,000 distinct CDR3 sequences, approximately 12% seen once. This specimen was whole blood, taken at baseline. Receptor source: an adult who was a healthcare worker with PCR-confirmed SARS-CoV-2 infection or an uninfected control (not recorded which).

The chain recombines TRBV2 with TRBJ1-1; weak D call: TRBD1 (6 bases). The CDR3 extends over 13 amino acids. Deletions cut 6 bases from V and 2 bases from J, with 10 bases between. Germline CDR1 and CDR2: SNHLY and FYNNEI. CDR3 sequence (DNA): TGTGCCAGCAGCGGACAGCATAACACTGAAGCTTTCTTT. Amino acids: CASSGQHNTEAFF.

This clonotype was detected ten times or more. This chain connects TRBV12-3 or TRBV12-4 to TRBJ2-5, with D possibly being TRBD1 or TRBD2 (6 bases each). The CDR3 length is 15 residues. The V end was cut by 3 bases, the J end by 5 bases, with 16 bases between. CDR3 residues: CASSFYLGGFETQYF. CDR3 nucleotides: TGTGCCAGCAGTTTCTATTTAGGGGGGTTTGAGACCCAGTACTTC.

This clonotype has more than one count but fewer than ten. Mismatch with germline at one junction end may stem from a read error. This chain connects TRBV5-1 to TRBJ2-3; D is perhaps TRBD1 or TRBD2 (5 bases each). This CDR3 spans 15 amino acids. Germline CDR1 reads SGHRS; CDR2 reads YFSETQ. CDR3 residues: CASSLDGTSPDTQYF. The CDR3 DNA is TGCGCCAGCAGTTTGGATGGGACGTCCCCAGATACGCAGTATTTT.

CDR3 sequence (DNA): TGTGCCAGCAGCCAAGGCAGGGTAACCACTGAAGCTTTCTTT. The encoded protein is CASSQGRVTTEAFF. The gene calls are TRBV14 and TRBJ1-1, with a tentative D call TRBD1 (5 bases). V gave up 1 base and J gave up 4 bases, with 10 bases separating them. Germline V lookup: CDR1 SGHDN, CDR2 FVKESK. This CDR3 has 14 amino acids.

A few counts support this clonotype. The chain employs TRBV20-1 and TRBJ2-1, with 7 bases identical to TRBD1. The V and J ends lost 7 bases and 10 bases, in that order; junction bases with no gene match: 10. Germline values: CDR1 DFQATT, CDR2 SNEGSKA (reference sequence). The CDR3 runs to 12 residues. CDR3 sequence (DNA): TGCAGTGTCGAGGGGGCCTTCAACGAGCAGTTCTTC. This translates into CSVEGAFNEQFF.

The table lists this clonotype with a few counts. The V and J genes are TRBV3-1 and TRBJ2-1; 11 nucleotides match TRBD1. This CDR3 is built from 15 residues. Germline trimming cut 3 bases from V and 3 bases from J; bases unmatched to any gene: 1. The germline V gene encodes CDR1 LGHDT and CDR2 YNNKEL (reference sequence). CDR3 DNA sequence: TGTGCCAGCAGCCAGGACAGGGGGCTCTACAATGAGCAGTTCTTC. Translated, it gives CASSQDRGLYNEQFF.

This clonotype was recorded many times. This chain connects TRBV7-9 to TRBJ1-6; possible D gene TRBD1, 6 bases. V was pared by 0 bases and J by 10 bases, with 19 bases between. The V gene's germline CDR1 is SEHNR and CDR2 FQNEAQ (reference sequence). The CDR3 loop spans 17 amino acids. The CDR3 DNA sequence: TGTGCCAGCAGCTTAGCGCTAGGGGCAGGGGATGACTCACCCCTCCACTTT. Its protein product is CASSLALGAGDDSPLHF.

The chain recombines TRBV12-3 or TRBV12-4 with TRBJ2-3, with D unclear. V dropped 5 bases and J dropped 4 bases, with 16 bases sitting between them. The length of the CDR3 is 15 residues. DNA for the CDR3: TGTGCCAGCAGTCGCCGGGCAGGCGTGGCAGATACGCAGTATTTT. This translates into CASSRRAGVADTQYF.

The rearrangement uses TRBV15 and TRBJ2-3, with D unresolved. Trimming removed 0 bases at V and 5 bases at J, with 12 bases between. This CDR3 is 15 amino acids long. Germline assignment: CDR1 LNHNV and CDR2 YYDKDF (reference sequence). CDR3 sequence reads: CATSRDRAGRDTQYF. The CDR3 DNA follows: TGTGCCACCAGCAGAGATCGAGCCGGAAGAGATACGCAGTATTTT.

This clonotype has a single count. This sequence joins TRBV3-1 and TRBJ1-2; TRBD1 matches 7 bases. CDR1 LGHDT and CDR2 YNNKEL come from the germline V gene (reference sequence). This CDR3 spans 15 amino acids. V dropped 5 bases and J dropped 3; count of bases not matched to a gene: 9. The CDR3 is CASSARQGEDYGYTF. The CDR3 DNA reads TGTGCCAGCAGCGCCAGGCAGGGGGAAGACTATGGCTACACCTTC.

This clonotype was seen repeatedly, ten times or more. The chain employs TRBV10-2 and TRBJ2-3; D gene unclear. Germline V gene sequence: CDR1 WSHSY, CDR2 SAAADI. V gave up 3 bases and J gave up 6 bases, with 4 bases separating them. The CDR3 totals 11 residues. CDR3 loop: CASSDLDTQYF. Written as DNA, the CDR3 is TGCGCCAGCAGTGACTTGGATACGCAGTATTTT.

The chain couples TRBV20-1 to TRBJ2-7, with D possibly called TRBD1 or TRBD2 (5 bases each). This CDR3 comprises 13 residues. CDR1 DFQATT and CDR2 SNEGSKA come from the germline V gene (reference sequence). Trimming took 4 bases from V and 3 from J, leaving 13 bases between them. The CDR3 DNA follows: TGCAGTGCTACGGGGACGGCGATCTACGAGCAGTACTTC. It translates to CSATGTAIYEQYF.

This clonotype was detected only a few times. The chain employs TRBV11-2 and TRBJ2-7; 13 bases line up with TRBD2. This CDR3 comprises 16 residues. J lost 2 bases, V lost 5 bases, and 6 bases had no gene match. Germline CDR1 and CDR2: SGHAT and FQNNGV. The CDR3 sequence is CASSPKTSGGTYEQYF. The CDR3 nucleotides are TGTGCCAGCAGCCCAAAGACTAGCGGGGGGACCTACGAGCAGTACTTC.

The chain combines TRBV9 with TRBJ1-1, with unresolved D. From germline, CDR1 is SGDLS and CDR2 YYNGEE. This CDR3 spans 18 amino acids. V lost 0 bases to trimming and J lost 3 bases, with 21 bases between them. CDR3: CASSVDFLMEGSDTEAFF. CDR3 coding DNA: TGTGCCAGCAGCGTAGATTTTCTGATGGAGGGATCGGACACTGAAGCTTTCTTT.

This clonotype turned up a few times. The DNA of the CDR3 is TGTGCCAGCAGCCCGTCTCAGGCCCGCCAAATGACTAGCACAGATACGCAGTATTTT. This sequence encodes CASSPSQARQMTSTDTQYF. V is TRBV5-4 and J is TRBJ2-3; no firm D call. CDR1 SGHNT and CDR2 YYREEE come from the germline V gene (reference sequence). Trimming pared 4 bases from V and 0 bases from J, leaving 24 bases between. This CDR3 contains 19 residues.

This clonotype occurred many times. This chain connects TRBV7-2 to TRBJ1-4, with D perhaps matching TRBD1 (5 bases). Trimming removed 2 bases from V and 7 bases from J, with 8 bases in between. This CDR3 contains 13 residues. Germline values: CDR1 SGHTA, CDR2 FQGNSA. The chain's CDR3 is CASSLYRTEKLFF. CDR3 nucleotides: TGTGCCAGCAGCTTATACAGGACTGAAAAACTGTTTTTT.

The CDR3 loop is CASSLARVNTIYF. CDR3 nucleotide sequence: TGTGCCAGCAGCTTAGCACGAGTTAACACCATATATTTT. The chain recombines TRBV7-2 with TRBJ1-3; D gene uncertain. V was cut by 0 bases and J by 7 bases, with 7 bases left in between. Germline CDR1 reads SGHTA; CDR2 reads FQGNSA. The CDR3 contains 13 residues.

The gene calls are TRBV12-3 or TRBV12-4 and TRBJ2-1; TRBD1 agrees at 9 bases. J gave up 10 bases and V 7 bases, and 14 bases lay outside the gene matches. This CDR3 has 15 amino acids. The CDR3 DNA reads as TGTGCCAGCACCCCGGGGACAGGGACCGACTGGGAGCAGTTCTTC. It specifies CASTPGTGTDWEQFF.

In DNA, the CDR3 is TGCAGCGTTGCAGTCAGGGCAGACACTGAAGCTTTCTTT. It yields the protein CSVAVRADTEAFF. The chain couples TRBV29-1 to TRBJ1-1, with D perhaps TRBD1 (5 bases). CDR1 SQVTM and CDR2 ANQGSEA come from the germline V gene. V gave up 4 bases and J gave up 3 bases, with 12 bases separating them. CDR3 length: 13 residues.

The CDR3 reads CASSPKGAAYNEQFF. In nucleotides, the CDR3 is TGTGCCAGCAGTCCCAAAGGGGCGGCTTACAATGAGCAGTTCTTC. The gene calls are TRBV28 and TRBJ2-1, with a tentative D call TRBD1 (5 bases). The V end lost 5 bases, the J end lost 4 bases, and 15 bases lay between the germline ends. The CDR3 is 15 amino acids. Germline V lookup: CDR1 MDHEN, CDR2 SYDVKM.

The gene calls are TRBV24-1 and TRBJ2-3, with D hard to call. Germline V lookup: CDR1 KGHDR, CDR2 SFDVKD. The CDR3 has 13 amino acids. Trimming shortened V by 4 bases and J by 1 base, and 5 bases separated the two germline ends. The CDR3 region has the DNA TGTGCCACCAGTGAAACGGGCACAGATACGCAGTATTTT. Its translation is CATSETGTDTQYF.

This clonotype came up a few times. The CDR3: CASSLRGFLYEQYF. In nucleotides, the CDR3 is TGTGCCAGCAGCTTGAGAGGGTTTCTCTACGAGCAGTACTTC. The chain links TRBV5-5 to TRBJ2-7; D possibly corresponds to TRBD2 (5 bases). The CDR3 contains 14 residues. Germline-derived CDR1 and CDR2 are SGHKS and YYEKEE (reference sequence). The V and J ends lost 1 base and 3 bases respectively, with 11 bases between them.

The V and J genes are TRBV3-1 and TRBJ2-3, with 9 bases that match TRBD2. The CDR3 runs 19 residues. Per germline, CDR1 LGHDT and CDR2 YNNKEL (reference sequence). Trimming at V came to 0 bases and at J to 0 bases, leaving 10 bases not matched to a gene. CDR3 nucleotide sequence: TGTGCCAGCAGCCAAGATGGCCTAGCGGGGACCACTAGCACAGATACGCAGTATTTT. It encodes CASSQDGLAGTTSTDTQYF.

V gene TRBV11-2 combines with J gene TRBJ1-6, with D tentatively TRBD1 (5 bases). CDR3 length: 16 residues. Trimming shortened V by 2 bases and J by 4 bases, and 12 bases separated the two germline ends. The germline V gene has CDR1 SGHAT and CDR2 FQNNGV. The CDR3 region has the DNA TGTGCCAGCAGCTTAAGGTCAAAGGGGTATAATTCACCCCTCCACTTT. Translated: CASSLRSKGYNSPLHF.

The chain carries TRBV28 and TRBJ1-1; the D is unclear. CDR3 size: 12 residues. In germline, CDR1 is MDHEN, CDR2 SYDVKM. V lost 8 bases to trimming and J lost 7 bases, with 14 bases between them. CDR3 nucleotides: TGTGCCAGCTACGCTGGAAAGGGTGAAGCTTTCTTT. It encodes CASYAGKGEAFF.

This clonotype was observed many times. The gene calls are TRBV28 and TRBJ2-2; weak D call: TRBD2 (6 bases). The CDR3 is 13 residues long. Germline assignment: CDR1 MDHEN and CDR2 SYDVKM. The germline V and J ends were trimmed by 3 bases and 4 bases, with 6 bases remaining between them. In nucleotides, the CDR3 is TGTGCCAGCAGTTTGCGGGGCACCGGGGAGCTGTTTTTT. Translating gives CASSLRGTGELFF.

J is TRBJ1-1 and V is TRBV9; 9 bases agree with TRBD1. The CDR3 extends over 13 amino acids. The germline V gene has CDR1 SGDLS and CDR2 YYNGEE. With 3 bases clipped from V and 6 bases from J, the junction kept 3 bases outside the gene matches. The CDR3 DNA sequence: TGTGCCAGCAGCGCCGGACAGGGGCCTGAAGCTTTCTTT. It is translated as CASSAGQGPEAFF.

This clonotype was recorded a few times. This chain joins TRBV7-2 and TRBJ2-1; 9 bases align to TRBD2. The CDR3 runs 15 residues. The germline CDR1 and CDR2 sequences are SGHTA and FQGNSA. V trimming: 6 bases; J trimming: 3 bases; junction bases outside the gene matches: 6. The CDR3 DNA reads TGTGCCAGCAGAAATGCGGGGGGGTTCTACAATGAGCAGTTCTTC. It specifies CASRNAGGFYNEQFF.

This clonotype was seen repeatedly, ten times or more. The gene calls are TRBV27 and TRBJ1-5, with D tentatively TRBD1 (5 bases). V was cut by 5 bases and J by 5 bases, with 19 bases left in between. In germline, CDR1 is MNHEY, CDR2 SMNVEV (reference sequence). This CDR3 is built from 16 residues. The DNA for the CDR3 is TGTGCCAGCAGTCCCCTCGGCCACGGGGGAGATCAGCCCCAGCATTTT. Its translation is CASSPLGHGGDQPQHF.

Many counts were recorded for this clonotype. J is TRBJ2-3 and V is TRBV11-1; D gene unclear. V dropped 4 bases and J dropped 2 bases, with 7 bases sitting between them. This CDR3 is built from 13 residues. The germline CDR1 and CDR2 sequences are SGHAT and FQDESV (reference sequence). The CDR3 region is CASSSDLTDTQYF. For the CDR3, the DNA is TGTGCCAGCAGCTCGGACCTCACAGATACGCAGTATTTT.

Ten or more counts support this clonotype. The chain recombines TRBV9 with TRBJ1-1; D is ambiguous. Germline CDR1 is SGDLS and CDR2 is YYNGEE. The CDR3 has 14 amino acids. Trimming took 6 bases from V and 3 from J, leaving 15 bases between them. CDR3 bases: TGTGCCAGCACGTCGTCAACGTCGGACACTGAAGCTTTCTTT. Translating gives CASTSSTSDTEAFF.

A few counts support this clonotype. This chain links TRBV7-3 with TRBJ1-1; 7 nucleotides line up with TRBD1. Germline V gives CDR1 SGHTA, CDR2 FQGTGA. CDR3 size: 14 residues. The junction had 9 bases not matched to a gene; V was cut back by 5 bases and J by 6 bases. In nucleotides, the CDR3 is TGTGCCAGCAGCGGATCCTTCCAGGGGGCTGAAGCTTTCTTT. Translation: CASSGSFQGAEAFF.